One and the same sample provided the 27 T cell receptor beta chains below, sequenced in a study of blood T cell repertoires in COVID-19. Repertoires were generated with immunoSEQ multiplex PCR, while TCRdb's copy carries only in-frame clones and drops some. The repertoire holds about 180,000 clones, with roughly 88% as singletons. The material sequenced was peripheral blood. All receptors come from a man in his sixties with acute or convalescent COVID-19.

There are a few counts of this clone. The V gene is TRBV19, the J gene TRBJ2-1; 9 nucleotides align to TRBD1. Germline V lookup: CDR1 LNHDA, CDR2 SQIVND (reference sequence). The CDR3 is made up of 16 amino acids. Trimming at V came to 0 bases and at J to 4 bases, leaving 4 bases not matched to a gene. The CDR3 sequence is CASSIEGQGGYNEQFF. In nucleotides, the CDR3 is TGTGCCAGTAGTATAGAGGGACAGGGCGGGTACAATGAGCAGTTCTTC. Full variable domain (missing parts from reference TRBV19 and TRBJ2-1): DGGITQSPKYLFRKEGQNVTLSCEQNLNHDAMYWYRQDPGQGLRLIYYSQIVNDFQKGDIAEGYSVSREKKESFPLTVTSAQKNPTAFYLCASSIEGQGGYNEQFFGPGTRLTVL.

V and J are TRBV5-4 and TRBJ2-7; D perhaps matches TRBD1 (6 bases). V gave up 2 bases and J gave up 7 bases, with 7 bases separating them. CDR3 length: 11 amino acids. CDR1 and CDR2 from the germline V gene are SGHNT and YYREEE (reference sequence). CDR3 sequence (DNA): TGTGCCAGCAGCTTTCAGGGGGAGCAGTACTTC. The encoded protein is CASSFQGEQYF.

The chain is built from TRBV7-9 and TRBJ2-3, with TRBD1 matching 7 bases. After removal of 3 bases from V and 1 base from J, the junction contained 4 bases not matched to a gene. The germline V gene encodes CDR1 SEHNR and CDR2 FQNEAQ (reference sequence). The CDR3 totals 15 residues. CDR3 in amino acids: CASSLRQGGTDTQYF. In DNA, the CDR3 is TGTGCCAGCAGCTTGAGACAGGGCGGCACAGATACGCAGTATTTT. Together with reference TRBV7-9 and TRBJ2-3, the CDR3 gives the full variable domain: DTGVSQNPRHKITKRGQNVTFRCDPISEHNRLYWYRQTLGQGPEFLTYFQNEAQLEKSRLLSDRFSAERPKGSFSTLEIQRTEQGDSAMYLCASSLRQGGTDTQYFGPGTRLTVL.

This clone appeared a single time. The chain has TRBV27 and TRBJ1-2; D is uncertain. CDR1 and CDR2 from the germline V gene are MNHEY and SMNVEV (reference sequence). Trimming pared 10 bases from V and 8 bases from J, leaving 23 bases between. The CDR3 consists of 14 residues. The CDR3 region is CATKTRPNGGGYTF. The CDR3 DNA is TGTGCCACTAAAACCCGACCCAACGGAGGGGGCTACACCTTC.

This clone was seen a handful of times. This chain links TRBV6-5 with TRBJ1-2, with D uncertain. Trimming left V 5 bases short and J 8 bases short, with 15 bases between. Per the germline V gene, CDR1 is MNHEY and CDR2 is SVGAGI. The CDR3 runs to 13 residues. CDR3 in amino acids: CASSNLLSGGYTF. The CDR3, as DNA: TGTGCCAGCAGTAACCTACTGTCCGGGGGCTACACCTTC.

The rearrangement joins TRBV7-9 to TRBJ2-5, with D possibly matching TRBD2 (6 bases). Trimming took off 7 bases at V and 9 bases at J, with 12 bases between the two ends. CDR1 and CDR2 from the germline V gene are SEHNR and FQNEAQ (reference sequence). The CDR3 consists of 11 residues. CDR3 bases: TGTGCCAGCACCCAAGGCGGGGCCCAGTACTTC. It is translated as CASTQGGAQYF.

The chain has TRBV28 and TRBJ2-7; TRBD1 matches at 9 bases. This CDR3 is built from 17 residues. J was trimmed by 3 bases and V by 4 bases; bases with no gene match: 13. Germline loops: CDR1 MDHEN, CDR2 SYDVKM. The CDR3 region has the DNA TGTGCCAGCAGTTCAACCACCGGGACAGGGTCGTTCTACGAGCAGTACTTC. This encodes CASSSTTGTGSFYEQYF.

This clone was observed once. Within the sample, other DNA sequences also encode this same CDR3. This chain connects TRBV24-1 to TRBJ2-3, with 9 bases matching TRBD2. V shed 3 bases and J 1 base; nucleotides not matched to a gene: 4. Germline values: CDR1 KGHDR, CDR2 SFDVKD. This CDR3 is 16 amino acids long. CDR3: CATSDGGRGGTDTQYF. CDR3 coding DNA: TGTGCCACCAGTGATGGCGGGAGGGGGGGCACAGATACGCAGTATTTT.

The CDR3 protein is CASSLGSGAPNEQFF. CDR3 DNA: TGTGCCAGCAGTTTAGGTAGCGGGGCCCCGAATGAGCAGTTCTTC. The chain carries TRBV27 and TRBJ2-1; TRBD2 aligns across 8 bases. Germline assignment: CDR1 MNHEY and CDR2 SMNVEV (reference sequence). V was pared by 2 bases and J by 7 bases, with 7 bases of the junction left unmatched. The CDR3 is made up of 15 amino acids.

The chain carries TRBV7-2 and TRBJ1-5; D gene unclear. Between the trimmed V and J ends, which lost 1 base and 3 bases, there was a span of 10 bases. Germline values: CDR1 SGHTA, CDR2 FQGNSA. The length of the CDR3 is 15 residues. CDR3 amino acids: CASSLVSQSNQPQHF. The CDR3 DNA reads as TGTGCCAGCAGCTTAGTTTCGCAGTCCAATCAGCCCCAGCATTTT. Combining the CDR3 with reference TRBV7-2 and TRBJ1-5 gives the whole variable domain GAGVSQSPSNKVTEKGKDVELRCDPISGHTALYWYRQSLGQGLEFLIYFQGNSAPDKSGLPSDRFSAERTGGSVSTLTIQRTQQEDSAVYLCASSLVSQSNQPQHFGDGTRLSIL.

The chain couples TRBV29-1 to TRBJ2-3, with 10 bases matching TRBD2. V shed 7 bases and J 4 bases; nucleotides not matched to a gene: 8. Looked up from germline, CDR1 is SQVTM and CDR2 is ANQGSEA. The CDR3 runs 14 residues. The CDR3 nucleotides read TGCAGCGGGGGCCTAGCGGGAGTCGCAGATACGCAGTATTTT. Amino acid sequence: CSGGLAGVADTQYF.

This chain connects TRBV27 to TRBJ1-5; D is undetermined. V lost 4 bases and J 0 bases, leaving 13 bases between the germline ends. CDR3 length: 16 amino acids. Germline CDR1 MNHEY, CDR2 SMNVEV (reference sequence). DNA of the CDR3: TGTGCCAGCAGTTCCCAGCGGACGTATAGCAATCAGCCCCAGCATTTT. As protein: CASSSQRTYSNQPQHF.

To note about this clone: The junction does not match germline at one end; this may be a read error. J is TRBJ2-2 and V is TRBV7-7; D uncertain. There are 14 residues in the CDR3. From germline, CDR1 is SSHAT and CDR2 FNYEAQ (reference sequence). The CDR3 reads CASSLSYPLGELFF. CDR3 bases: TGTGCTAGCAGCTTGTCCTACCCACTCGGGGAGCTGTTTTTT.

The rearrangement joins TRBV29-1 to TRBJ1-5; 7 bases line up with TRBD1. This CDR3 spans 14 amino acids. Trimming took 5 bases from V and 2 from J; bases not matched to a gene: 6. Germline values: CDR1 SQVTM, CDR2 ANQGSEA. The CDR3 loop reads CSVRSGTGNQPQHF. DNA for the CDR3: TGCAGCGTTCGATCTGGGACAGGCAATCAGCCCCAGCATTTT.

J is TRBJ1-5 and V is TRBV18; the D gene is possibly TRBD1 (6 bases). Germline assignment: CDR1 KGHSH and CDR2 LQKENI. The V end was cut by 6 bases, the J end by 2 bases, with 14 bases between. CDR3 length equals 15 residues. CDR3 DNA: TGTGCCAGCTCGCCTCTGGACAGCCGCAATCAGCCCCAGCATTTT. It yields the protein CASSPLDSRNQPQHF.

The rearrangement links TRBV19 to TRBJ1-5; D not certain. The CDR3 runs to 15 residues. CDR1 and CDR2 from the germline V gene are LNHDA and SQIVND (reference sequence). Trimming pared 5 bases from V and 1 base from J, leaving 12 bases between. Here the CDR3 DNA reads TGTGCCAGTAGTCCCGCCGGGTCAAGCAATCAGCCCCAGCATTTT. Amino acids: CASSPAGSSNQPQHF.

The chain joins TRBV5-1 to TRBJ1-2; tentative D call: TRBD1 (5 bases). The germline V and J ends were trimmed by 0 bases and 4 bases, with 19 bases remaining between them. Per the germline V gene, CDR1 is SGHRS and CDR2 is YFSETQ. This CDR3 spans 17 amino acids. CDR3 bases: TGCGCCAGCAGCTTGGGTTCCGGGCAGGGCTTCGGCTATGGCTACACCTTC. Amino acids: CASSLGSGQGFGYGYTF.

V and J are TRBV9 and TRBJ2-6, with D uncertain. The CDR3 is 16 residues long. Trimming left V 0 bases short and J 3 bases short, with 10 bases between. The germline CDR1 and CDR2 sequences are SGDLS and YYNGEE. CDR3 sequence reads: CASSVGLRGGANVLTF. The CDR3, as DNA: TGTGCCAGCAGCGTAGGATTACGAGGTGGGGCCAACGTCCTGACTTTC.

The chain employs TRBV28 and TRBJ2-1, with D perhaps matching TRBD1 (8 bases). Germline V gives CDR1 MDHEN, CDR2 SYDVKM. Trimming pared 6 bases from V and 12 bases from J, leaving 15 bases between. The CDR3 sequence is 12 residues long. This CDR3 reads CASSRQGRVQFF. Written as DNA, the CDR3 is TGTGCCAGCAGCAGACAGGGGAGGGTGCAGTTCTTC.

The J gene is TRBJ2-3, the V gene TRBV5-1; 14 nucleotides match TRBD2. Germline lookup yields CDR1 SGHRS and CDR2 YFSETQ. The V and J ends lost 4 bases and 6 bases, in that order; junction bases with no gene match: 7. This CDR3 is 16 amino acids long. The CDR3 spells CASSPGLAGDTDTQYF. Written as DNA, the CDR3 is TGCGCCAGCAGCCCGGGACTAGCGGGAGATACGGATACGCAGTATTTT.

This clone has a count of ten or more. J is TRBJ1-3 and V is TRBV6-5; TRBD1 agrees at 9 bases. CDR1 is MNHEY, CDR2 SVGAGI, per germline. The CDR3 is 15 residues long. With 6 bases clipped from V and 2 bases from J, the junction kept 5 bases outside the gene matches. CDR3 DNA: TGTGCCAGCAGCCGGGACAGGGCCCCTGGAAACACCATATATTTT. This translates into CASSRDRAPGNTIYF.

This rearrangement joins TRBV5-6 to TRBJ1-1; the match to TRBD1 covers 7 bases. Germline-derived CDR1 and CDR2 are SGHDT and YYEEEE. V lost 2 bases and J lost 9; bases outside the gene matches: 13. The CDR3 totals 15 residues. CDR3 bases: TGTGCCAGCAGCTTTGGGTATGGGCCAGGGGGGAAAGCTTTCTTT. Encoded protein: CASSFGYGPGGKAFF.

This chain joins TRBV29-1 and TRBJ2-7; TRBD1 is a possible D gene (6 bases). Trimming stripped 7 bases from V and 1 base from J, with 14 bases between. Germline lookup yields CDR1 SQVTM and CDR2 ANQGSEA. This CDR3 is 13 amino acids long. CDR3 region: CSALDRRSYEQYF. The CDR3 coding sequence is TGCAGCGCCCTTGACAGGCGTTCCTACGAGCAGTACTTC.

The genes are TRBV24-1 and TRBJ1-2; D might be TRBD1 (6 bases). This CDR3 is 14 amino acids long. Germline V lookup: CDR1 KGHDR, CDR2 SFDVKD. V lost 1 base to trimming and J lost 4 bases, with 9 bases between them. CDR3 region: CATSDFGQSYGYTF. The CDR3 DNA sequence: TGTGCCACCAGTGATTTCGGACAGAGCTATGGCTACACCTTC.

V usage is TRBV9 and J usage is TRBJ1-6; 7 bases are a match to TRBD1. The V gene end was trimmed by 1 base and the J gene end by 5 bases; junction bases not matched to a gene: 3. Looked up from germline, CDR1 is SGDLS and CDR2 is YYNGEE. This CDR3 spans 15 amino acids. CDR3 residues: CASSVLGQNNSPLHF. The CDR3 region has the DNA TGTGCCAGCAGCGTATTGGGACAGAATAATTCACCCCTCCACTTT.

V and J are TRBV7-2 and TRBJ1-2, with D possibly being TRBD1 (6 bases). The ends were cut back, 2 bases at V and 4 bases at J, with 11 bases in the middle. Germline values: CDR1 SGHTA, CDR2 FQGNSA. The CDR3 is 14 residues long. The CDR3 spells CASSLQGISYGYTF. The CDR3 DNA reads as TGTGCCAGCAGCTTACAGGGGATTAGCTATGGCTACACCTTC.

This rearrangement joins TRBV6-2 or TRBV6-3 to TRBJ1-1; D is ambiguous. The CDR3 consists of 14 residues. Between the trimmed V and J ends, which lost 6 bases and 3 bases, there was a span of 14 bases. CDR1 and CDR2 (germline): MNHEY, SVGEGT. The CDR3 DNA reads TGTGCCAGCAGCCCATCCTATCAGGACACTGAAGCTTTCTTT. It encodes CASSPSYQDTEAFF.